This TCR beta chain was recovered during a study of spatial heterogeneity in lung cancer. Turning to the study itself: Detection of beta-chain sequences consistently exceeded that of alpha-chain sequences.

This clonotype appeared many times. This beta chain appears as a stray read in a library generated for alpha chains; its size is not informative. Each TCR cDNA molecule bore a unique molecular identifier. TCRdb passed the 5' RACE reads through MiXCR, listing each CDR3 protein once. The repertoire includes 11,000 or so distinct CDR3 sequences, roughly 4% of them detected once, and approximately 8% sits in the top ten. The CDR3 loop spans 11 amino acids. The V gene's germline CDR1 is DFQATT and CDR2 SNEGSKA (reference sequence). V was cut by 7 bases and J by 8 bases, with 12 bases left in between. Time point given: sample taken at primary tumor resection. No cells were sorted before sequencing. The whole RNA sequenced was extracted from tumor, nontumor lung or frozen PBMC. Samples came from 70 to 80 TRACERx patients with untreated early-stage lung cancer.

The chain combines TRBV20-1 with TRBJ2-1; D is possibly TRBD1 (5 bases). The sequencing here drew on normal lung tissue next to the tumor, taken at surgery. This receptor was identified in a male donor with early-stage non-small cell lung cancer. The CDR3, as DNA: TGCAGTGGAGGACCCAGGGATGAGCAGTTCTTC. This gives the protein CSGGPRDEQFF.